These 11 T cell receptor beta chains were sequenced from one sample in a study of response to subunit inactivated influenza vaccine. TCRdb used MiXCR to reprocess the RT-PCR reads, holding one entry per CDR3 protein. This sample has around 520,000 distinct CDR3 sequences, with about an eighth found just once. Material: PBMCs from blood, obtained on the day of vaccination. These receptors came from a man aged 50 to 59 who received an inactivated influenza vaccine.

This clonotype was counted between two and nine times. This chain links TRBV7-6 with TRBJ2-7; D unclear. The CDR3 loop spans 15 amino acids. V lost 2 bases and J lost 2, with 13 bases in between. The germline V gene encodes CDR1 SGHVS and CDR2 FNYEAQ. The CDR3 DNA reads TGTGCCAGCAGCTTACTTCCTGACTCCGCCTACGAGCAGTACTTC. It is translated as CASSLLPDSAYEQYF.

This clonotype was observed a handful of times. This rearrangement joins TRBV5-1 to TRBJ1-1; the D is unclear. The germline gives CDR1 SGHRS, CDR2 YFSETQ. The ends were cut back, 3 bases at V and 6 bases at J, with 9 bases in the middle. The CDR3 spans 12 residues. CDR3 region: CASSSNGAEAFF. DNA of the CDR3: TGCGCCAGCAGCTCTAATGGCGCTGAAGCTTTCTTT.

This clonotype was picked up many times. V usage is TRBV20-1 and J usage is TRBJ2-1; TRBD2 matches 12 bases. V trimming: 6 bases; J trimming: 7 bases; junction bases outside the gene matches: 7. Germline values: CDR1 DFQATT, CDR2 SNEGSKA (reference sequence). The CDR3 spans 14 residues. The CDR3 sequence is CSAMLAGGRNEQFF. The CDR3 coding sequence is TGCAGTGCAATGCTAGCGGGGGGGCGGAATGAGCAGTTCTTC.

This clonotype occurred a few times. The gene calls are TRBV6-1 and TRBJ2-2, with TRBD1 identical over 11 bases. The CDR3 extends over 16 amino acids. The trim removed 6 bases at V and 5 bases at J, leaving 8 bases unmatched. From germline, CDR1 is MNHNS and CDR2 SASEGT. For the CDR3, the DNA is TGTGCCAGCAGCCGGACAGGGGGCGTTTTAACCGGGGAGCTGTTTTTT. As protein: CASSRTGGVLTGELFF.

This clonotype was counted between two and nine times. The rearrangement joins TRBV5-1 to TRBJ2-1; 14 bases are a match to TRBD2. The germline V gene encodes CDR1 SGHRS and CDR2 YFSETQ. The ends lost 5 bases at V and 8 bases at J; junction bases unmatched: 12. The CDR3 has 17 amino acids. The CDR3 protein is CASRRDPGLAGVYEQFF. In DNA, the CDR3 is TGCGCCAGCAGGCGGGATCCGGGACTAGCGGGAGTATATGAGCAGTTCTTC.

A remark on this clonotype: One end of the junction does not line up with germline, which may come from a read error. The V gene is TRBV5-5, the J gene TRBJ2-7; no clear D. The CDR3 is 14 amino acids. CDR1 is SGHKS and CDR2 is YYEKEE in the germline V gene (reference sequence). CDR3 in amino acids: CANSLYSETYEQYF. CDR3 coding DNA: TGTGCCAACAGCTTGTATTCGGAGACCTACGAGCAGTACTTC.

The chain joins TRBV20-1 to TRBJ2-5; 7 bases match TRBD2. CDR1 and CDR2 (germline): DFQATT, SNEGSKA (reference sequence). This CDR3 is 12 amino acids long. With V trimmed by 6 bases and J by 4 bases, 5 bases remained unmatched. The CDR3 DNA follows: TGCAGTGCCCCGGGACTACCAGAGACCCAGTACTTC. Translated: CSAPGLPETQYF.

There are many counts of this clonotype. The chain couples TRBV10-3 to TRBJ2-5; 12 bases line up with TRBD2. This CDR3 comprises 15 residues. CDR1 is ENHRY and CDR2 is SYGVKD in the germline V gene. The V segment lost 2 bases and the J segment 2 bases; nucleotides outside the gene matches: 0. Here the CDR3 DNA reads TGTGCCATCAGTGAGACTAGCGGGGGGCAAGAGACCCAGTACTTC. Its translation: CAISETSGGQETQYF.

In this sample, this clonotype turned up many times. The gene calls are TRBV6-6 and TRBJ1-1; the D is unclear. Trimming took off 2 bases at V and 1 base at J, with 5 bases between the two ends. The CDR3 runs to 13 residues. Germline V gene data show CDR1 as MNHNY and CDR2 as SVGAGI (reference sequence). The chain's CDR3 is CASSYGQNTEAFF. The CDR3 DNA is TGTGCCAGCAGTTACGGCCAGAACACTGAAGCTTTCTTT.

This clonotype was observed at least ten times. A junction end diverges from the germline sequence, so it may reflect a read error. The CDR3, as DNA: TGCGCCAGCACCTTGGGACAGGGCACTGAGCAGTTCTTC. This codes for CASTLGQGTEQFF. This chain links TRBV5-1 with TRBJ2-1; 9 bases are shared with TRBD1. The CDR3 has 13 residues. From germline, CDR1 is SGHRS and CDR2 YFSETQ.

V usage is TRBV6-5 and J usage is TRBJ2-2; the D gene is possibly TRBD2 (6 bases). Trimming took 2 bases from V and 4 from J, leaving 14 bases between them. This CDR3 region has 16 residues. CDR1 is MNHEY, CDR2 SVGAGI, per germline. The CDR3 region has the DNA TGTGCCAGCAGTTACGGAGGAGGGGAGATCACCGGGGAGCTGTTTTTT. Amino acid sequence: CASSYGGGEITGELFF.